The rows below give T cell receptor beta chains drawn from one sample of a study of T cell changes during pregnancy in multiple sclerosis. Clones were read by immunoSEQ multiplex PCR, and TCRdb kept only the in-frame ones, dropping some. Of about 36,000 clones in the sample, about 92% were seen once. Sequencing used CD4+ T cells from peripheral blood mononuclear cells, obtained in the first trimester of pregnancy. Every receptor here comes from a female donor with multiple sclerosis, enrolled in a pregnancy study. Both conserved end residues are part of each CDR3. The D gene is left open where the match is weak. Size values are once, few and many counts, or a class for expanded clones, and some rows have none.

clone_size j_call v_call d_call cdr3_aa cdr3_nt
NA TRBJ2-1 TRBV11-2 NA CASSLELVGNEQFF TGTGCCAGCAGCTTAGAACTAGTAGGCAATGAGCAGTTCTTC
few TRBJ2-1 TRBV5-5 NA CASSHLRAEQFF TGTGCCAGCAGCCACCTCCGTGCGGAGCAGTTCTTC
NA TRBJ1-2 TRBV30 TRBD1 CAWSPTWTGGNYGYTF TGTGCCTGGAGTCCGACGTGGACAGGGGGCAACTATGGCTACACCTTC
NA TRBJ1-5 TRBV6-1 NA CASNPGISQPQHF TGTGCCAGCAATCCGGGAATTAGTCAGCCCCAGCATTTT
NA TRBJ1-1 TRBV30 TRBD1 CAWRGVGGSAFF TGTGCCTGGAGAGGGGTAGGGGGCAGTGCTTTCTTT
NA TRBJ1-2 TRBV28 TRBD1 CASSFYLGTGANYGYTF TGTGCCAGCAGTTTTTATTTGGGGACAGGGGCTAACTATGGCTACACCTTC
NA TRBJ2-7 TRBV19 TRBD2 CASSARTSGPYEQYF TGTGCCAGTAGTGCGCGGACTAGCGGACCCTACGAGCAGTACTTC
NA TRBJ1-5 TRBV30 NA CAWSAGAYSNQPQHF TGTGCCTGGAGTGCGGGAGCCTATAGCAATCAGCCCCAGCATTTT
NA TRBJ1-1 TRBV18 NA CASSRVNTEAFF TGTGCCAGCTCGCGAGTGAACACTGAAGCTTTCTTT
NA TRBJ2-7 TRBV6-6 TRBD2 CASKGGRAKEQYF TGTGCCAGCAAGGGCGGGAGGGCCAAGGAGCAGTACTTC
NA TRBJ1-1 TRBV15 NA CAPPLGARNTEAFF TGTGCCCCACCATTGGGGGCTAGGAACACTGAAGCTTTCTTT
NA TRBJ1-1 TRBV2 NA CASTRQARVGNTEAFF TGTGCCAGCACCCGACAGGCGAGGGTCGGGAACACTGAAGCTTTCTTT
once TRBJ1-2 TRBV7-2 TRBD1 CASSPRTGSEGYTF TGTGCCAGCAGCCCGCGGACAGGGTCGGAGGGCTACACCTTC
NA TRBJ2-2 TRBV19 NA CASSIQLNTGELFF TGTGCCAGTAGTATACAACTGAACACCGGGGAGCTGTTTTTT
NA TRBJ2-7 TRBV9 TRBD1 CASSVEWGQGRHEQYF TGTGCCAGCAGCGTAGAGTGGGGACAGGGCAGGCACGAGCAGTACTTC
NA TRBJ2-5 TRBV7-2 TRBD2 CASSLVASGGRDETQYF TGTGCCAGCAGCTTAGTGGCTAGCGGGGGGCGGGATGAGACCCAGTACTTC
NA TRBJ2-1 TRBV9 NA CASSPSSRGNEQFF TGTGCCAGCAGCCCCTCCAGTCGGGGCAATGAGCAGTTCTTC
once TRBJ2-2 TRBV15 TRBD2 CATSRDRRGARTGELFF TGTGCCACCAGCAGAGATCGGCGGGGGGCGCGGACCGGGGAGCTGTTTTTT
NA TRBJ2-2 TRBV7-8 TRBD2 CASSLSPGGYHTGELFF TGTGCCAGCAGCTTATCGCCGGGGGGGTATCACACCGGGGAGCTGTTTTTT
NA TRBJ2-5 TRBV5-1 TRBD2 CASSLGLAGGVQETQYF TGCGCCAGCAGCTTGGGGCTAGCGGGGGGGGTTCAAGAGACCCAGTACTTC
NA TRBJ2-4 TRBV5-1 NA CASSPDRALGSIQYF TGCGCCAGCAGCCCGGACCGGGCCCTGGGGAGCATTCAGTACTTC
once TRBJ2-1 TRBV6-4 TRBD2 CASSVLAGRNNEQFF TGTGCCAGCAGTGTACTAGCGGGGCGAAACAATGAGCAGTTCTTC
NA TRBJ1-1 TRBV5-1 TRBD1 CASSLGQGPLGKAFF TGCGCCAGCAGCTTGGGACAGGGGCCCTTGGGGAAAGCTTTCTTT
NA TRBJ1-2 TRBV27 NA CASREWDGSNYGYTF TGTGCCAGCCGGGAATGGGATGGTTCTAACTATGGCTACACCTTC
NA TRBJ1-1 TRBV7-2 TRBD1 CASSPRTGRWNTEAFF TGTGCCAGCAGCCCACGGACAGGGAGGTGGAACACTGAAGCTTTCTTT
NA TRBJ1-5 TRBV18 TRBD1 CASSPGTGGHQPQHF TGTGCCAGCTCACCAGGGACAGGGGGCCATCAGCCCCAGCATTTT
NA TRBJ2-7 TRBV6-5 TRBD1 CASSYSGQGSYEQYF TGTGCCAGCAGTTACTCAGGACAGGGGTCCTACGAGCAGTACTTC